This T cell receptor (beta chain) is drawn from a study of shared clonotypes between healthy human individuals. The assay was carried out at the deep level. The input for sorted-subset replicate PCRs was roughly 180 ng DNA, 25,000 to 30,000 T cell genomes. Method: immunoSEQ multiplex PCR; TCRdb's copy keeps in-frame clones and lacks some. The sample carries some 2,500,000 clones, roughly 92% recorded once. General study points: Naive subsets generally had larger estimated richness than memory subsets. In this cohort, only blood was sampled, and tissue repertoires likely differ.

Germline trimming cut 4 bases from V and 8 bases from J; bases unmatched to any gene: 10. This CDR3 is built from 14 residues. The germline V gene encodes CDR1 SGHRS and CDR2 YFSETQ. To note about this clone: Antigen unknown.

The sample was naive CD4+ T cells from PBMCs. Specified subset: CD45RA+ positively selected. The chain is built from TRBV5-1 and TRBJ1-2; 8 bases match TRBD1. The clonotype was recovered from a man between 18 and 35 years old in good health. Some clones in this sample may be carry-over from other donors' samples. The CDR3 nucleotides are TGCGCCAGCAGCGGTGGACAGGGTGCGGGAGGCTACACCTTC. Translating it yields CASSGGQGAGGYTF.